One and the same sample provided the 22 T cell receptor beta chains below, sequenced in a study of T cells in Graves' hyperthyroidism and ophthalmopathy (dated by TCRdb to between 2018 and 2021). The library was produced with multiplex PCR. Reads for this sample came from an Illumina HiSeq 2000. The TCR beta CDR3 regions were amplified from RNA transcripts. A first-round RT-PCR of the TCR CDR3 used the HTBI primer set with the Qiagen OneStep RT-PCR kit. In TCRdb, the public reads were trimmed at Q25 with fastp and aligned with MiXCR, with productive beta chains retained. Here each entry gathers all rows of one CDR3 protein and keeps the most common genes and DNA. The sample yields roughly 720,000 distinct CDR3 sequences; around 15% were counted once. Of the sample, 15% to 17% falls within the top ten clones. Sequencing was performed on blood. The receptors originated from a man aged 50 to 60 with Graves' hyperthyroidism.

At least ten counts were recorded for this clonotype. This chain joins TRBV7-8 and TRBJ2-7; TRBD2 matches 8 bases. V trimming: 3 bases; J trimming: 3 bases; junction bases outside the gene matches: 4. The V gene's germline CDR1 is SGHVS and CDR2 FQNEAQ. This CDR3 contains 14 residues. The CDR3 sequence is CASSLAGTSYEQYF. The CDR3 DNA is TGTGCCAGCAGCTTGGCCGGGACTAGCTACGAGCAGTACTTC.

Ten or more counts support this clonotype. For the CDR3, the DNA is TGCGCCAGCAGCTGGGGACAGGGTCGCAATCAGCCCCAGCATTTT. Protein product: CASSWGQGRNQPQHF. J is TRBJ1-5 and V is TRBV5-1, with 9 bases that match TRBD1. The V and J ends lost 3 bases and 2 bases, in that order; junction bases with no gene match: 3. Germline assignment: CDR1 SGHRS and CDR2 YFSETQ. This CDR3 is built from 15 residues.

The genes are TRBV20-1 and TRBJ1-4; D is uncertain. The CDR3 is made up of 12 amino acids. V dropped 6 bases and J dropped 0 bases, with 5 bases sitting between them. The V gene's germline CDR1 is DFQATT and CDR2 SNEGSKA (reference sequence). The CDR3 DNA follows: TGCAGTGCAAGCCCAACTAATGAAAAACTGTTTTTT. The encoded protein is CSASPTNEKLFF.

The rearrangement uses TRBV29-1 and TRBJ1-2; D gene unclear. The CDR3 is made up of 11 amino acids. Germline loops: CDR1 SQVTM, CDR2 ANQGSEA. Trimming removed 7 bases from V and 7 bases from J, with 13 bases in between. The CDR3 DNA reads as TGCAGCGCCTCCCACCCGGGTGGCTACACCTTC. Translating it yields CSASHPGGYTF.

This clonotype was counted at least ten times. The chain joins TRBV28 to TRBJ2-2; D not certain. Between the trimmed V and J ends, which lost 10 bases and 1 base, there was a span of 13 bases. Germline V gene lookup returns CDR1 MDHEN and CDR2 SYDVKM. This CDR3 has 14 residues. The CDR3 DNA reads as TGTGCCACCGAACCGGACGGGAACACCGGGGAGCTGTTTTTT. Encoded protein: CATEPDGNTGELFF.

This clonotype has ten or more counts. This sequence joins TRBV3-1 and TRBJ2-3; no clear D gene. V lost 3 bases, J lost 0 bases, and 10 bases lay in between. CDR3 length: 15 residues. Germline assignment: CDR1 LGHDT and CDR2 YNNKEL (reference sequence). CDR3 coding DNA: TGTGCCAGCAGCCATCATCCGGATAGCACAGATACGCAGTATTTT. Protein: CASSHHPDSTDTQYF.

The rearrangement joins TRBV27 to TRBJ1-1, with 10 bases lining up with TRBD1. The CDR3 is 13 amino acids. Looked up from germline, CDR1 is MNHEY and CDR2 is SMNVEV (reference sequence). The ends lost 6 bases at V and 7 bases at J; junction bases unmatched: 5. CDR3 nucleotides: TGTGCCAGCAGCAAGACAGGGGGCTATGAAGCTTTCTTT. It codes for CASSKTGGYEAFF.

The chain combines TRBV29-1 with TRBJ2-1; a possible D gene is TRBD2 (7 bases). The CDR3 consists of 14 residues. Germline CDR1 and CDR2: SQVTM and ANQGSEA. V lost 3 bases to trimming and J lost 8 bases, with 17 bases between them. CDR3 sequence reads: CSVDGGPVGDEQFF. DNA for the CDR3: TGCAGCGTTGACGGGGGGCCCGTAGGCGATGAGCAGTTCTTC.

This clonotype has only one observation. In DNA form, the CDR3 reads TGTGCCAGCGGGGAAACGGGACTAGCGGGAGTCAGTGAGCAGTACTTC. It yields the protein CASGETGLAGVSEQYF. J is TRBJ2-7 and V is TRBV12-3 or TRBV12-4; TRBD2 aligns across 14 bases. CDR3 length equals 16 residues. Trimming cost V 8 bases and J 7 bases; bases outside gene matches: 13.

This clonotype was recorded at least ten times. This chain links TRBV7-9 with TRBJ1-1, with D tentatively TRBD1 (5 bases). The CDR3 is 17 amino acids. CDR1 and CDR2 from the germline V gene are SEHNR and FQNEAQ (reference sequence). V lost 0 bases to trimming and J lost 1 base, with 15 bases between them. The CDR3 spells CASSLALAGPGNTEAFF. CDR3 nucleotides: TGTGCCAGCAGCTTAGCCCTCGCGGGACCGGGGAACACTGAAGCTTTCTTT. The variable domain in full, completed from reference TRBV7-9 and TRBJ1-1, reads DTGVSQNPRHKITKRGQNVTFRCDPISEHNRLYWYRQTLGQGPEFLTYFQNEAQLEKSRLLSDRFSAERPKGSFSTLEIQRTEQGDSAMYLCASSLALAGPGNTEAFFGQGTRLTVV.

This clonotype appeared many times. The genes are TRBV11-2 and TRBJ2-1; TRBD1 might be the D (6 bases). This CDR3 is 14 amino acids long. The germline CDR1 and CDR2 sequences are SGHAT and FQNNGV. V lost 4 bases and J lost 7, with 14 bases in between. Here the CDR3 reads CASSSQPTGNEQFF. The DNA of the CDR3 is TGTGCCAGCAGCTCCCAACCTACAGGGAATGAGCAGTTCTTC.

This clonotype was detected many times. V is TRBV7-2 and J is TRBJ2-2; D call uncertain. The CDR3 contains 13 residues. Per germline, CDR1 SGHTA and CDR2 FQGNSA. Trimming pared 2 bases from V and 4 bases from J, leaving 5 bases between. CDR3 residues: CASSLLSTGELFF. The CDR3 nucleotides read TGTGCCAGCAGCTTATTATCCACCGGGGAGCTGTTTTTT.

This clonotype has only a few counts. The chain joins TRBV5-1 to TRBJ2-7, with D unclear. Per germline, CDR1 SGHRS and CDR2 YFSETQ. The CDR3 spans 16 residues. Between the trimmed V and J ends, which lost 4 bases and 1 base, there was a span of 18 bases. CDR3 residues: CASSPDVAEKSYEQYF. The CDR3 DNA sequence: TGCGCCAGCAGCCCGGACGTAGCCGAGAAGTCCTACGAGCAGTACTTC.

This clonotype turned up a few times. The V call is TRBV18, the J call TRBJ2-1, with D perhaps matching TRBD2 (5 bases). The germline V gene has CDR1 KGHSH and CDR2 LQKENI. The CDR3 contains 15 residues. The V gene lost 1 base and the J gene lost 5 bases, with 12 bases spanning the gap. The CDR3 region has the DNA TGTGCCAGCTCACCACGGGCTAGCCCGAACAATGAGCAGTTCTTC. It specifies CASSPRASPNNEQFF.

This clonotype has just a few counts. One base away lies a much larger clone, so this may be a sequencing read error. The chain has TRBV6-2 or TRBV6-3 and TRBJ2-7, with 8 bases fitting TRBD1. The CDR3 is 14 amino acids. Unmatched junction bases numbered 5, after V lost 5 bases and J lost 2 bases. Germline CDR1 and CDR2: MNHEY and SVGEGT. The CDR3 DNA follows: TGTGCCAGCAGTAAGGACAGGGCAACCTACGAGCAGTACTTC. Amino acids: CASSKDRATYEQYF.

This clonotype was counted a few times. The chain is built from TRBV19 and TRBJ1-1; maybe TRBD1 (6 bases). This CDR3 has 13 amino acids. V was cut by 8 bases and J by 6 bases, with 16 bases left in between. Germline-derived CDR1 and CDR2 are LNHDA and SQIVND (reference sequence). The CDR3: CASGGRVMAEAFF. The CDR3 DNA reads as TGTGCCAGTGGGGGGCGCGTAATGGCTGAAGCTTTCTTT.

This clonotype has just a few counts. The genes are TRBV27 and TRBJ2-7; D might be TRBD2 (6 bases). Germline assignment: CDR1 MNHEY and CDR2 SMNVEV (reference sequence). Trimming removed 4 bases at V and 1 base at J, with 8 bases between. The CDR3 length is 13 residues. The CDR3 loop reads CASSWRGSYEQYF. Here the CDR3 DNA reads TGTGCCAGCAGTTGGCGGGGTTCCTACGAGCAGTACTTC.

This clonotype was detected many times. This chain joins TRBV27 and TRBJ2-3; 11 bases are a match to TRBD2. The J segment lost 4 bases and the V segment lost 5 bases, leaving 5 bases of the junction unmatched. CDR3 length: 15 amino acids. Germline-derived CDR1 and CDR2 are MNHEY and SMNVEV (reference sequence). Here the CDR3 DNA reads TGTGCCAGCAGTCCACTAGCGGGAGCCCCAGATACGCAGTATTTT. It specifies CASSPLAGAPDTQYF.

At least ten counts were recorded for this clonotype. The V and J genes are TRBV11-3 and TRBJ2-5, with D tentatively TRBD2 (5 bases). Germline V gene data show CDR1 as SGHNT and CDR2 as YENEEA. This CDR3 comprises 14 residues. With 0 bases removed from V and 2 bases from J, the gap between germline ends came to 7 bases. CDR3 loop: CASSLDREQETQYF. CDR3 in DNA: TGTGCCAGCAGCTTAGACCGGGAACAAGAGACCCAGTACTTC.

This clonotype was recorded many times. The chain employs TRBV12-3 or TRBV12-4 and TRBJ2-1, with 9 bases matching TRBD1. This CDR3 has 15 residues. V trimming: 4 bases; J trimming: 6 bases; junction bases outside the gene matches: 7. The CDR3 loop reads CASSSRDRDLNEQFF. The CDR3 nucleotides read TGTGCCAGCAGTTCCCGGGACAGGGATCTCAATGAGCAGTTCTTC.

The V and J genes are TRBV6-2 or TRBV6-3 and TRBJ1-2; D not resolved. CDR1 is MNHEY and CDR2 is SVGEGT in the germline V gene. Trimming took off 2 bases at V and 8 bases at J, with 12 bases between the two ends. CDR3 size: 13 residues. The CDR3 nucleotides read TGTGCCAGCAGTTACGTCACCTCTTACGGCTACACCTTC. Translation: CASSYVTSYGYTF.

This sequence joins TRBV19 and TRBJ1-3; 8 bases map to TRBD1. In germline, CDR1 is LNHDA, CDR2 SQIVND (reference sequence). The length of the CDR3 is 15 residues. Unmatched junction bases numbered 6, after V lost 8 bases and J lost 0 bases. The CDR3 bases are TGTGCCAGTTTGGGGACAGGCCCCTCTGGAAACACCATATATTTT. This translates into CASLGTGPSGNTIYF.